This T cell receptor beta chain was sequenced in a study of PD-1 blockade in mismatch repair-deficient tumors. Time point of the sample: approximately 10-day in vitro stimulation with candidate neoantigen peptide 2. The assay was immunoSEQ multiplex PCR, and TCRdb's table has in-frame clones only and misses some. The repertoire has some 10,000 clones, approximately 86% of them found once; the top ten carry around 21%. The germline CDR1 and CDR2 sequences are SGHAT and FQNNGV. CDR3 size: 16 residues. V lost 0 bases and J 0 bases, leaving 9 bases between the germline ends. With respect to this clone: Its antigen remains unknown.

Study-level points and caveats: After pembrolizumab, tumor-resident clones rose rapidly, then generally contracted before radiologic responses.

The clonotype was recovered from an adult with mismatch repair-deficient cancer. This chain links TRBV11-2 with TRBJ2-1; TRBD2 is a possible D gene (6 bases). The specimen comprised cells cultured in vitro, sampled from a patient treated with pembrolizumab. Written as DNA, the CDR3 is TGTGCCAGCAGCTTAGACGGCGGGAACTCCTACAATGAGCAGTTCTTC. Protein sequence: CASSLDGGNSYNEQFF.